This TCR beta chain was documented in a study of cytomegalovirus exposure and HLA in healthy donors. As for the study in general: One earlier analysis, a look at about 179 million T cells, found fewer than 140 million unique TCR beta sequences.

Deletions cut 5 bases from V and 5 bases from J, with 4 bases between. Germline lookup yields CDR1 MDHEN and CDR2 SYDVKM. This CDR3 spans 10 amino acids. Turning to this clone: What it binds is unknown. Other DNA sequences in this sample translate to the same CDR3.

The study ran its PCR with 60 Vbeta and 13 Jbeta primers. Profiled with immunoSEQ multiplex PCR; TCRdb holds only in-frame clones, not every one. The data show around 200,000 clones, 65% to 90% seen once. Findings and caveats of the study: A later analysis found that most CMV-associated TCR beta chains appeared HLA-restricted. Excluded: some indistinguishable V segments such as TRBV6-2 and TRBV6-3. Highly shared variants forming one cluster were likely a sequencing artifact.

The origin of this receptor is a woman aged 30 to 39 in good health and CMV-seronegative. The sample comprised PBMCs. The chain carries TRBV28 and TRBJ2-7, with D unclear. CDR3 nucleotide sequence: TGTGCCAGCAGTCGGGACGAGCAGTACTTC. This encodes CASSRDEQYF.